Following are 14 T cell receptor beta chains from one sample sequenced in a study of cytomegalovirus exposure and HLA in healthy donors. PCR was performed using 60 Vbeta and 13 Jbeta primers. Assay: immunoSEQ multiplex PCR; the TCRdb copy retains only in-frame clones and omits some. The table lists about 160,000 clones, just under 80% of them singletons, with roughly 9.3% in the top ten. The specimen sequenced was PBMCs. Every receptor here comes from a man between 18 and 35 years old in good health and CMV-seropositive.

The chain carries TRBV7-9 and TRBJ1-2; weak D call: TRBD1 (6 bases). The CDR3 runs 17 residues. Trimming left V 4 bases short and J 4 bases short, with 22 bases between. The germline gives CDR1 SEHNR, CDR2 FQNEAQ (reference sequence). The CDR3: CASSSYEAPGEGYGYTF. The CDR3 DNA follows: TGTGCCAGCAGCTCCTACGAAGCACCAGGGGAGGGCTATGGCTACACCTTC.

The V and J genes are TRBV4-1 and TRBJ2-1; D is possibly TRBD1 (6 bases). V lost 0 bases and J lost 6, with 15 bases in between. CDR3 length: 16 residues. CDR1 and CDR2 (germline): MGHRA, YSYEKL. The CDR3 sequence: CASSQDLGQGINEQFF. The DNA for the CDR3 is TGCGCCAGCAGCCAAGATCTGGGCCAGGGGATCAATGAGCAGTTCTTC.

The chain recombines TRBV5-8 with TRBJ1-5; 7 bases line up with TRBD1. The J segment lost 3 bases and the V segment lost 1 base, leaving 16 bases of the junction unmatched. Per the germline V gene, CDR1 is SGHTS and CDR2 is YDEGEE. The length of the CDR3 is 19 residues. CDR3 DNA sequence: TGTGCCAGCAGCTTGTTTGCGACAGGGAGATTAAATTTCAATCAGCCCCAGCATTTT. It encodes CASSLFATGRLNFNQPQHF.

The chain employs TRBV29-1 and TRBJ1-2; TRBD1 matches at 7 bases. Germline loops: CDR1 SQVTM, CDR2 ANQGSEA. With V trimmed by 5 bases and J by 7 bases, 7 bases remained unmatched. The CDR3 loop spans 12 amino acids. The CDR3 spells CSVRGTVFGYTF. DNA of the CDR3: TGCAGCGTTAGAGGGACAGTATTTGGCTACACCTTC.

V gene TRBV7-2 combines with J gene TRBJ1-4, with a possible D match to TRBD1 (6 bases). The CDR3 has 16 residues. V was trimmed by 5 bases and J by 8 bases, leaving 21 bases between them. Germline V gene lookup returns CDR1 SGHTA and CDR2 FQGNSA. The CDR3 sequence is CASSPPSLGAREKLFF. The CDR3 DNA sequence: TGTGCCAGCAGCCCTCCTAGTTTGGGGGCCCGCGAAAAACTGTTTTTT.

The chain employs TRBV9 and TRBJ2-1; 7 positions match TRBD2. The CDR3 extends over 16 amino acids. Germline CDR1 SGDLS, CDR2 YYNGEE. The trim removed 0 bases at V and 0 bases at J, leaving 3 bases unmatched. The CDR3 protein is CASSVVGGVSYNEQFF. The CDR3 coding sequence is TGTGCCAGCAGCGTAGTGGGGGGGGTCTCCTACAATGAGCAGTTCTTC.

A note on this clone: The same CDR3 can be traced to other DNA sequences in this sample. The chain employs TRBV19 and TRBJ1-5; TRBD1 matches at 10 bases. Unmatched junction bases numbered 3, after V lost 9 bases and J lost 4 bases. Germline V gene lookup returns CDR1 LNHDA and CDR2 SQIVND (reference sequence). The CDR3 is 13 residues long. In nucleotides, the CDR3 is TGTGCCAGCCGGGGACAGGGGAATCAGCCCCAGCATTTT. The encoded protein is CASRGQGNQPQHF.

This chain uses TRBV5-1 with TRBJ2-5; D might be TRBD2 (6 bases). Trimming took 0 bases from V and 2 from J, leaving 11 bases between them. Germline V gene lookup returns CDR1 SGHRS and CDR2 YFSETQ. The CDR3 is 15 residues long. CDR3 loop: CASSLAGGWQETQYF. As DNA, the CDR3 is TGCGCCAGCAGCTTGGCCGGGGGTTGGCAAGAGACCCAGTACTTC.

The J gene is TRBJ2-5, the V gene TRBV5-6; D gene ambiguous. Germline CDR1 is SGHDT and CDR2 is YYEEEE. CDR3 size: 14 residues. Trimming stripped 0 bases from V and 4 bases from J, with 10 bases between. CDR3 in amino acids: CASSLGFSTETQYF. The CDR3, as DNA: TGTGCCAGCAGCTTGGGGTTTAGCACAGAGACCCAGTACTTC.

The chain recombines TRBV6-6 with TRBJ1-5, with a weak D call TRBD1 (5 bases). Germline V CDR1 and CDR2: MNHNY, SVGAGI (reference sequence). The CDR3 length is 13 residues. Trimming took off 5 bases at V and 4 bases at J, with 9 bases between the two ends. The CDR3 sequence: CASSSGGNQPQHF. DNA of the CDR3: TGTGCCAGCAGTAGCGGGGGGAATCAGCCCCAGCATTTT.

The V call is TRBV28, the J call TRBJ2-4, with 8 bases that match TRBD2. J was trimmed by 4 bases and V by 2 bases; bases with no gene match: 7. This CDR3 comprises 16 residues. The V gene's germline CDR1 is MDHEN and CDR2 SYDVKM. The CDR3: CASSLDTREGKNIQYF. The CDR3 DNA reads as TGTGCCAGCAGTTTAGACACTCGGGAGGGTAAAAACATTCAGTACTTC.

V usage is TRBV4-1 and J usage is TRBJ2-1; possible D gene TRBD1, 6 bases. The CDR3 has 14 residues. The V gene lost 3 bases and the J gene lost 3 bases, with 9 bases spanning the gap. From germline, CDR1 is MGHRA and CDR2 YSYEKL. The CDR3 DNA sequence: TGCGCCAGCAGCCAGGAACAGGGCTACAATGAGCAGTTCTTC. Its protein is CASSQEQGYNEQFF.

The CDR3 DNA sequence: TGTGCCAGCAGCTCCCCGCAGCGGGACACAGATACGCAGTATTTT. Translating it yields CASSSPQRDTDTQYF. This chain uses TRBV5-4 with TRBJ2-3, with 7 bases that match TRBD2. This CDR3 spans 15 amino acids. CDR1 and CDR2 from the germline V gene are SGHNT and YYREEE (reference sequence). Losses at the gene ends were 3 bases for V and 2 bases for J; bases not matched to a gene: 6.

Comments on this clone: Other DNA variants within this sample encode the same CDR3. The chain links TRBV29-1 to TRBJ2-5; 7 positions agree with TRBD2. Germline CDR1 is SQVTM and CDR2 is ANQGSEA. V lost 6 bases and J lost 5; bases outside the gene matches: 9. This CDR3 region has 13 residues. CDR3 sequence (DNA): TGCAGCGTCGACTGGCGGGGAGGGGAGACCCAGTACTTC. It yields the protein CSVDWRGGETQYF. The full variable domain, its missing parts supplied by reference TRBV29-1 and TRBJ2-5, is SAVISQKPSRDICQRGTSLTIQCQVDSQVTMMFWYRQQPGQSLTLIATANQGSEATYESGFVIDKFPISRPNLTFSTLTVSNMSPEDSSIYLCSVDWRGGETQYFGPGTRLLVL.